These 23 T cell receptor beta chains originate from one sample sequenced in a study of blood T cell repertoires in COVID-19. Method: immunoSEQ multiplex PCR; TCRdb's copy keeps in-frame clones and lacks some. The sample records about 60,000 clones, about 89% being singletons. Sequencing was carried out using peripheral blood. These TCRs come from a human donor in a cohort sampled during active COVID-19.

The J gene is TRBJ1-1, the V gene TRBV29-1, with D perhaps TRBD1 (5 bases). The germline V and J ends were trimmed by 6 bases and 1 base, with 27 bases remaining between them. Germline-derived CDR1 and CDR2 are SQVTM and ANQGSEA. CDR3 length equals 18 residues. CDR3 in DNA: TGCAGCGTCCGAAAATTGAGTAAGGGGCTGCAGGGGAACACTGAAGCTTTCTTT. Translated: CSVRKLSKGLQGNTEAFF.

The CDR3 here is CASSSDGNYGYTF. For the CDR3, the DNA is TGTGCCAGCAGTAGCGACGGTAACTATGGCTACACCTTC. The chain is built from TRBV12-3 or TRBV12-4 and TRBJ1-2; D call uncertain. This CDR3 is 13 amino acids long. V was shortened by 5 bases and J by 1 base, with 8 bases between the two germline ends.

This clone was observed once. This chain links TRBV7-8 with TRBJ1-4; 7 bases align to TRBD1. Germline values: CDR1 SGHVS, CDR2 FQNEAQ. The length of the CDR3 is 13 residues. Trimming at V came to 5 bases and at J to 8 bases, leaving 5 bases not matched to a gene. CDR3 DNA sequence: TGTGCCAGCAGCGATGGGACAGTAGAAAAACTGTTTTTT. This encodes CASSDGTVEKLFF.

The V and J genes are TRBV18 and TRBJ2-5; 12 positions match TRBD1. Germline V lookup: CDR1 KGHSH, CDR2 LQKENI. J gave up 5 bases and V 5 bases, and 6 bases lay outside the gene matches. The CDR3 extends over 15 amino acids. The CDR3 is CASSKGQGAQETQYF. In nucleotides, the CDR3 is TGTGCCAGCTCAAAGGGACAGGGGGCGCAGGAGACCCAGTACTTC.

The gene calls are TRBV18 and TRBJ2-1; 10 bases are shared with TRBD2. The junction had 8 bases not matched to a gene; V was cut back by 2 bases and J by 7 bases. There are 16 residues in the CDR3. The germline CDR1 and CDR2 sequences are KGHSH and LQKENI. CDR3 sequence: CASSPATSGSLNEQFF. The CDR3 DNA reads as TGTGCCAGCTCACCAGCGACTAGCGGGTCACTGAATGAGCAGTTCTTC.

This chain uses TRBV18 with TRBJ1-2; 7 bases align to TRBD1. With V trimmed by 6 bases and J by 4 bases, 11 bases remained unmatched. The CDR3 covers 15 residues. Germline V gene sequence: CDR1 KGHSH, CDR2 LQKENI. This CDR3 reads CASSLDRVQTYGYTF. CDR3 DNA sequence: TGTGCCAGCTCGCTCGACAGGGTCCAAACCTATGGCTACACCTTC.

The chain links TRBV9 to TRBJ1-3; D gene unclear. This CDR3 is 15 amino acids long. V shed 4 bases and J shed 8 bases, with 19 bases lying between them. CDR1 is SGDLS and CDR2 is YYNGEE in the germline V gene. The CDR3 DNA reads TGTGCCAGCAGCCAACTGGGCGGGGAGAAGGACACCATATATTTT. As protein: CASSQLGGEKDTIYF.

The V call is TRBV28, the J call TRBJ2-1; D is unresolved. Germline CDR1 MDHEN, CDR2 SYDVKM. This CDR3 contains 15 residues. V was clipped by 6 bases and J by 3 bases, with 15 bases between them. This CDR3 is CASRVSGVGYNEQFF. DNA of the CDR3: TGTGCCAGCAGGGTTTCGGGTGTGGGCTACAATGAGCAGTTCTTC.

V gene TRBV30 combines with J gene TRBJ1-1; 10 nucleotides agree with TRBD1. The trim removed 3 bases at V and 6 bases at J, leaving 7 bases unmatched. CDR1 is GTSNPN and CDR2 is SVGIG in the germline V gene (reference sequence). The CDR3 loop spans 14 amino acids. This CDR3 is CAWRAGTGASEAFF. CDR3 DNA: TGTGCCTGGAGGGCCGGGACAGGGGCCTCTGAAGCTTTCTTT.

V is TRBV5-1 and J is TRBJ2-7; D is unresolved. The CDR3 totals 11 residues. V was cut by 4 bases and J by 4 bases, with 6 bases left in between. CDR1 and CDR2 (germline): SGHRS, YFSETQ. The CDR3 spells CASSPEYEQYF. The DNA of the CDR3 is TGCGCCAGCAGCCCCGAGTACGAGCAGTACTTC.

The chain uses TRBV12-5 and TRBJ1-3; TRBD1 might be the D (5 bases). The V gene's germline CDR1 is LGHNT and CDR2 FRNRAP. Between the trimmed V and J ends, which lost 3 bases and 2 bases, there was a span of 11 bases. The CDR3 runs 15 residues. CDR3 bases: TGTGCTAGTGGTTTATGGACACGGACTGGAAACACCATATATTTT. Encoded protein: CASGLWTRTGNTIYF.

This chain uses TRBV2 with TRBJ1-5, with TRBD1 as a possible D gene (6 bases). The V gene lost 6 bases and the J gene lost 7 bases, with 13 bases spanning the gap. CDR3 length: 13 amino acids. Germline values: CDR1 SNHLY, CDR2 FYNNEI. This CDR3 is CASSGGGAQPQHF. For the CDR3, the DNA is TGTGCCAGCAGCGGCGGGGGGGCGCAGCCCCAGCATTTT.

The rearrangement uses TRBV7-2 and TRBJ2-3, with 12 bases fitting TRBD2. The CDR3 is 15 amino acids. Trimming removed 6 bases from V and 4 bases from J; junction bases left unmatched: 5. CDR1 SGHTA and CDR2 FQGNSA come from the germline V gene. The CDR3 nucleotides are TGTGCCAGCAGTTCTAGCGGGGGGGCTTCAGATACGCAGTATTTT. Its protein is CASSSSGGASDTQYF.

Note on this clone: The junction differs from germline at one of its ends, possibly a read error. The rearrangement links TRBV28 to TRBJ1-4; TRBD1 matches at 8 bases. In germline, CDR1 is MDHEN, CDR2 SYDVKM. This CDR3 has 14 residues. The DNA for the CDR3 is TGTGCCGGCAGCACAGGGGGGAATCAGGAAAAACTGTTTTTT. Protein product: CAGSTGGNQEKLFF.

This CDR3 is CASSLGQGAEKLFF. In nucleotides, the CDR3 is TGCGCCAGCAGCTTGGGACAGGGGGCGGAAAAACTGTTTTTT. This chain joins TRBV5-1 and TRBJ1-4, with 10 nucleotides matching TRBD1. The trim removed 0 bases at V and 8 bases at J, leaving 1 base unmatched. The germline CDR1 and CDR2 sequences are SGHRS and YFSETQ. The CDR3 is 14 residues long.

The CDR3: CASDRDEQYF. For the CDR3, the DNA is TGTGCCAGCGACCGGGACGAGCAGTACTTC. The rearrangement links TRBV6-5 to TRBJ2-7; D call uncertain. Trimming pared 8 bases from V and 5 bases from J, leaving 7 bases between. Germline CDR1 reads MNHEY; CDR2 reads SVGAGI. This CDR3 is 10 amino acids long.

This chain links TRBV5-5 with TRBJ1-6, with a possible D match to TRBD1 (5 bases). Trimming took 1 base from V and 10 from J, leaving 21 bases between them. The CDR3 extends over 17 amino acids. The germline gives CDR1 SGHKS, CDR2 YYEKEE (reference sequence). DNA for the CDR3: TGTGCCAGCAGCTTGTGGGGCGGCGGGGGATTTGTCTCACCCCTCCACTTT. Residues: CASSLWGGGGFVSPLHF.

This clone was seen only once. The V call is TRBV13, the J call TRBJ2-7; 8 bases are a match to TRBD2. V lost 3 bases to trimming and J lost 5 bases; unmatched junction nucleotides: 12. The CDR3 has 16 amino acids. Germline CDR1 and CDR2: PRHDT and FYEKMQ (reference sequence). The CDR3 here is CASSLRQGLDLHEQYF. CDR3 coding DNA: TGTGCCAGCAGCTTGCGTCAGGGACTAGATCTCCACGAGCAGTACTTC.

This chain connects TRBV18 to TRBJ1-2; tentative D call: TRBD1 (5 bases). Trimming stripped 6 bases from V and 2 bases from J, with 13 bases between. Germline V CDR1 and CDR2: KGHSH, LQKENI. This CDR3 has 14 residues. The CDR3 sequence: CASSRLQENYGYTF. The CDR3 DNA reads TGTGCCAGCTCTCGTTTACAGGAGAACTATGGCTACACCTTC.

Here the CDR3 DNA reads TGTGCCAGCAGCCAAGATCCAGGGAGCAATCAGCCCCAGCATTTT. This encodes CASSQDPGSNQPQHF. The chain couples TRBV14 to TRBJ1-5, with a weak D call TRBD1 (5 bases). Trimming took 0 bases from V and 1 from J, leaving 7 bases between them. The germline V gene has CDR1 SGHDN and CDR2 FVKESK. The CDR3 covers 15 residues. The variable domain in full, completed from reference TRBV14 and TRBJ1-5, reads EAGVTQFPSHSVIEKGQTVTLRCDPISGHDNLYWYRRVMGKEIKFLLHFVKESKQDESGMPNNRFLAERTGGTYSTLKVQPAELEDSGVYFCASSQDPGSNQPQHFGDGTRLSIL.

V gene TRBV7-2 combines with J gene TRBJ2-7; D call uncertain. Germline values: CDR1 SGHTA, CDR2 FQGNSA. CDR3 length equals 13 residues. V shed 0 bases and J shed 4 bases, with 7 bases lying between them. This CDR3 reads CASSLAGEYEQYF. The CDR3 nucleotides read TGTGCCAGCAGCTTAGCAGGAGAGTACGAGCAGTACTTC.

CDR3 nucleotide sequence: TGTGCCAGCAGCTTGGACACTAAGAACACTGAAGCTTTCTTT. Protein sequence: CASSLDTKNTEAFF. The chain recombines TRBV5-4 with TRBJ1-1; D is unresolved. Germline CDR1 and CDR2: SGHNT and YYREEE (reference sequence). This CDR3 contains 14 residues. With 0 bases removed from V and 1 base from J, the gap between germline ends came to 7 bases.

This chain links TRBV7-2 with TRBJ2-7, with 9 bases that match TRBD1. Germline V gives CDR1 SGHTA, CDR2 FQGNSA. CDR3 length equals 15 residues. The J segment lost 1 base and the V segment lost 5 bases, leaving 6 bases of the junction unmatched. In DNA, the CDR3 is TGTGCCAGCAGCGTGGGGGGGACAGGGTCCTACGAGCAGTACTTC. It yields the protein CASSVGGTGSYEQYF.